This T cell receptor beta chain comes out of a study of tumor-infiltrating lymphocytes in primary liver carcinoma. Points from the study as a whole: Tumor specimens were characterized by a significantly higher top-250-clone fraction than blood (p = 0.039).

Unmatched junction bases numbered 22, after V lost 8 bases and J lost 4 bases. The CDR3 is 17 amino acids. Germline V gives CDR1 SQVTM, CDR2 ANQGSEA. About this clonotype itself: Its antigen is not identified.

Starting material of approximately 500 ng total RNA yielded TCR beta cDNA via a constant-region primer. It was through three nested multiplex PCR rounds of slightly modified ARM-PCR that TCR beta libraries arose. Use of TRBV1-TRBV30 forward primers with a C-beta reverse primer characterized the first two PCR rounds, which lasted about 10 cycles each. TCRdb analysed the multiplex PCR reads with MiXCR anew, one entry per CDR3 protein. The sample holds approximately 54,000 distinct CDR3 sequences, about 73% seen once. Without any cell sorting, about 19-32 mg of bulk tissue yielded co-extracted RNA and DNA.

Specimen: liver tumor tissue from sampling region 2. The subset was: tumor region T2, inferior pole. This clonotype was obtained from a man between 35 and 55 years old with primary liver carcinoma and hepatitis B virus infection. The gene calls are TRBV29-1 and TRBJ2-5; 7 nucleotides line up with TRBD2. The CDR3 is CSLVLFGGLGQRETQYF. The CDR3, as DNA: TGCAGCCTTGTACTTTTCGGCGGACTAGGGCAACGAGAGACCCAGTACTTC.